This is a list of T cell receptor beta chains from one sample in a study of blood T cell repertoires in COVID-19. Profiled with immunoSEQ multiplex PCR; TCRdb holds only in-frame clones, not every one. The data show under 55,000 clones, with about nine tenths seen just once and more than 2% held by the top ten. What was sequenced was peripheral blood. The receptors derive from a woman aged 80 or older with COVID-19, enrolled during active disease. The CDR3 runs from the conserved cysteine through the conserved F or W. Each record gives: D gene, clone size, J gene, V gene, CDR3 protein, CDR3 DNA. A D gene is named only where the DNA matches it firmly. Only part of the rows carry a size: once, few, many, or a class if the clone is expanded.

TRBD2 | NA | TRBJ2-3 | TRBV5-1 | CASSSGRTSTDTQYF | TGCGCCAGTTCTAGCGGGAGGACTAGCACAGATACGCAGTATTTT
NA | NA | TRBJ1-2 | TRBV7-9 | CASSLALRDGYTF | TGTGCCAGCAGCTTAGCACTAAGAGATGGCTACACCTTC
NA | NA | TRBJ1-2 | TRBV10-3 | CAIRYSSGDYGYTF | TGTGCCATCAGATATTCGTCAGGGGACTATGGCTACACCTTC
NA | NA | TRBJ2-1 | TRBV27 | CASMGGRRSYNEQFF | TGTGCCAGCATGGGGGGGCGAAGGTCCTACAATGAGCAGTTCTTC
TRBD1 | NA | TRBJ1-2 | TRBV3-1/TRBV3-2 | CASSPDLGTGGGVAGYTF | TGTGCCAGCAGCCCCGACCTCGGGACAGGGGGCGGAGTGGCTGGCTACACCTTC
TRBD1 | NA | TRBJ2-1 | TRBV12-3/TRBV12-4 | CASTAGGFNEQFF | TGTGCCAGCACGGCAGGGGGCTTTAATGAGCAGTTCTTC
TRBD2 | NA | TRBJ2-7 | TRBV14 | CASSSDDIRGSGEVSYEQYF | TGTGCCAGCAGCTCAGACGACATACGAGGAAGCGGGGAGGTCTCCTACGAGCAGTACTTC
TRBD1 | NA | TRBJ2-5 | TRBV5-1 | CASSAPTGSERETQYF | TGCGCCAGCAGCGCGCCGACAGGGTCGGAGAGGGAGACCCAGTACTTC
NA | NA | TRBJ1-2 | TRBV3-1/TRBV3-2 | CASSQGQGHGYTF | TGTGCCAGCAGCCAAGGGCAGGGGCATGGCTACACCTTC
NA | NA | TRBJ1-6 | TRBV2 | CASSENLSGTPLHF | TGTGCCAGCAGTGAGAACCTTTCCGGGACACCCCTCCACTTT
NA | NA | TRBJ2-1 | TRBV30 | CAWVGRGALYNEQFF | TGTGCCTGGGTGGGACGGGGGGCCCTTTACAATGAGCAGTTCTTC
TRBD1 | once | TRBJ2-1 | TRBV18 | CASSRDRGNEQFF | TGTGCCAGCTCACGGGACAGGGGGAATGAGCAGTTCTTC
TRBD2 | NA | TRBJ2-1 | TRBV13 | CASSSRTIAGAVTEQFF | TGTGCCAGCAGCTCCCGGACTATAGCGGGGGCCGTGACTGAGCAGTTCTTC
TRBD1 | NA | TRBJ1-5 | TRBV28 | CASSGTAGLNQPQHF | TGTGCCAGCAGTGGGACAGCCGGGTTAAATCAGCCCCAGCATTTT
NA | NA | TRBJ2-3 | TRBV5-4 | CASSLARGKDTDTQYF | TGTGCCAGCAGCTTGGCGCGGGGAAAGGACACAGATACGCAGTATTTT
TRBD1 | NA | TRBJ1-4 | TRBV7-9 | CASSPRQGPNEKLFF | TGTGCCAGCAGCCCCCGACAGGGACCTAATGAAAAACTGTTTTTT
TRBD2 | NA | TRBJ2-1 | TRBV6-5 | CASSSRTSGGDEQFF | TGTGCCAGCAGTTCCCGGACTAGCGGGGGAGATGAGCAGTTCTTC
NA | NA | TRBJ2-6 | TRBV19 | CASSSWGSASGANVLTF | TGTGCCAGTAGTTCCTGGGGCAGTGCCTCTGGGGCCAACGTCCTGACTTTC
NA | NA | TRBJ1-6 | TRBV6-5 | CASSSQTGNYNSPLHF | TGTGCCAGCAGTTCCCAAACAGGGAACTATAATTCACCCCTCCACTTT
TRBD1 | NA | TRBJ1-1 | TRBV6-1 | CASSEAIHRGPNTEAFF | TGTGCCAGCAGTGAAGCCATACACAGGGGGCCTAACACTGAAGCTTTCTTT
NA | NA | TRBJ2-7 | TRBV7-8 | CASSFYRTASSEQYF | TGTGCCAGCAGCTTTTACCGGACAGCCTCCTCTGAGCAGTACTTC
TRBD1 | NA | TRBJ1-5 | TRBV5-1 | CASSFQTGADQPQHF | TGCGCCAGCAGCTTCCAGACAGGGGCTGATCAGCCCCAGCATTTT
TRBD1 | NA | TRBJ1-1 | TRBV25-1 | CASSEKGASNTEAFF | TGTGCCAGCAGTGAAAAGGGGGCGTCGAACACTGAAGCTTTCTTT
TRBD1 | once | TRBJ1-2 | TRBV5-1 | CASSPTGQIFGLYGYTF | TGCGCCAGCAGCCCAACGGGACAGATCTTTGGCCTCTATGGCTACACCTTC
NA | NA | TRBJ2-2 | TRBV6-5 | CASIPKSPGELFF | TGTGCCAGCATCCCTAAAAGCCCCGGGGAGCTGTTTTTT
TRBD1 | NA | TRBJ2-7 | TRBV5-4 | CASRSGQGKDGNEQYF | TGTGCCAGCAGATCTGGACAGGGGAAGGACGGGAACGAGCAGTACTTC
TRBD1 | once | TRBJ2-3 | TRBV7-6 | CASSFRQGPTDTQYF | TGTGCCAGCAGCTTCAGACAGGGACCCACAGATACGCAGTATTTT
TRBD2 | NA | TRBJ2-5 | TRBV30 | CAHTQGTSGGETQYF | TGTGCCCACACGCAGGGGACTAGCGGGGGGGAGACCCAGTACTTC
NA | few | TRBJ1-1 | TRBV11-3 | CASSPTVNTEAFF | TGTGCCAGCAGCCCGACTGTGAACACTGAAGCTTTCTTT
TRBD2 | once | TRBJ2-1 | TRBV27 | CASSSLGAGGNNEQFF | TGTGCCAGCAGTTCCCTGGGAGCGGGAGGTAACAATGAGCAGTTCTTC
NA | NA | TRBJ1-1 | TRBV28 | CASSQKRNTEAFF | TGTGCCAGCAGCCAAAAGAGGAACACTGAAGCTTTCTTT
TRBD1 | NA | TRBJ1-5 | TRBV27 | CASSLTGVGQPQHF | TGTGCCAGCAGTCTCACAGGGGTAGGACAGCCCCAGCATTTT
NA | NA | TRBJ1-3 | TRBV24-1 | CATSDLMTVIVSGNTIYF | TGTGCCACCAGTGATCTCATGACAGTTATCGTCTCTGGAAACACCATATATTTT
NA | NA | TRBJ1-1 | TRBV5-1 | CASTETGSNTEAFF | TGCGCCAGCACCGAAACAGGGTCGAACACTGAAGCTTTCTTT
TRBD1 | few | TRBJ2-1 | TRBV6-5 | CASHFRGQYNEQFF | TGTGCCAGTCACTTCAGGGGGCAATACAATGAGCAGTTCTTC
NA | NA | TRBJ2-1 | TRBV18 | CASSGGQYGASYNEQFF | TGTGCCAGCTCAGGAGGGCAGTATGGAGCCTCCTACAATGAGCAGTTCTTC
TRBD2 | NA | TRBJ2-1 | TRBV9 | CASSVTGTSSHNEQFF | TGTGCCAGCAGCGTGACCGGGACTAGCTCCCACAATGAGCAGTTCTTC
NA | NA | TRBJ2-5 | TRBV5-4 | CASSLVGLQETQYF | TGTGCCAGCAGCTTGGTAGGACTCCAAGAGACCCAGTACTTC
TRBD2 | NA | TRBJ2-3 | TRBV5-1 | CASSGTSGGAADTQYF | TGCGCCAGCAGCGGGACTAGCGGGGGGGCCGCAGATACGCAGTATTTT
NA | once | TRBJ2-5 | TRBV19 | CASSIAGIQETQYF | TGTGCCAGTAGTATAGCAGGGATCCAAGAGACCCAGTACTTC
TRBD1 | NA | TRBJ2-1 | TRBV6-1 | CASSEFGTGYYNEQFF | TGTGCCAGCAGTGAATTTGGGACAGGGTACTACAATGAGCAGTTCTTC
TRBD1 | NA | TRBJ1-1 | TRBV18 | CASSLGQGTEAFF | TGTGCCAGCTCACTCGGACAGGGTACTGAAGCTTTCTTT
NA | NA | TRBJ2-7 | TRBV5-1 | CASSLFRDSYEQYF | TGCGCCAGCAGCTTGTTCCGGGACTCCTACGAGCAGTACTTC
NA | NA | TRBJ1-4 | TRBV5-6 | CASRSYGGANEKLFF | TGTGCCAGCAGGTCCTACGGGGGAGCTAATGAAAAACTGTTTTTT
NA | NA | TRBJ1-1 | TRBV5-1 | CASSLSRSIPEAFF | TGCGCCAGCAGCTTGAGCCGGAGTATACCTGAAGCTTTCTTT
NA | NA | TRBJ1-1 | TRBV6-4 | CASSRVTEAFF | TGTGCCAGCAGCAGGGTAACTGAAGCTTTCTTT